Presented here are 30 T cell receptor beta chains from one specimen sequenced in a study of patients and donors after allogeneic stem cell transplantation. TCRdb analysed the RT-PCR reads with MiXCR anew, one entry per CDR3 protein. The sample includes fewer than 500,000 distinct CDR3 sequences, approximately 16% seen only once; the top ten take around 7.9%. Sequencing used blood, either unsorted or a sorted T cell fraction (not recorded which). The source of these receptors is a human donor who was either an allogeneic HSCT recipient or a stem cell or donor lymphocyte infusion donor (not recorded which). It is not recorded whose cells these are; they may come from a transplant donor.

V is TRBV6-5 and J is TRBJ1-4, with D possibly being TRBD1 (5 bases). The V gene lost 2 bases and the J gene lost 4 bases, with 8 bases spanning the gap. CDR3 length equals 14 residues. The germline V gene encodes CDR1 MNHEY and CDR2 SVGAGI. CDR3 sequence reads: CASSYGTINEKLFF. The CDR3 nucleotides are TGTGCCAGCAGTTACGGGACCATTAATGAAAAACTGTTTTTT.

V usage is TRBV7-9 and J usage is TRBJ2-7; no clear D gene. Trimming removed 10 bases at V and 4 bases at J, with 11 bases between. The length of the CDR3 is 11 residues. The germline V gene encodes CDR1 SEHNR and CDR2 FQNEAQ (reference sequence). CDR3 DNA: TGTGCCACCAATCTAGGGTACGAGCAGTACTTC. Translation gives CATNLGYEQYF.

In this sample, this clonotype turned up a few times. This chain links TRBV20-1 with TRBJ2-2, with 8 nucleotides matching TRBD1. CDR1 and CDR2 from the germline V gene are DFQATT and SNEGSKA (reference sequence). V was pared by 6 bases and J by 3 bases, with 9 bases of the junction left unmatched. The CDR3 consists of 15 residues. The CDR3 DNA is TGCAGTGCCTACCCCGAGGACAGGGACACCGGGGAGCTGTTTTTT. Protein product: CSAYPEDRDTGELFF.

This clonotype was found a few times. V usage is TRBV27 and J usage is TRBJ1-2, with D hard to call. The CDR3 runs to 14 residues. Germline V gene lookup returns CDR1 MNHEY and CDR2 SMNVEV (reference sequence). V lost 6 bases to trimming and J lost 8 bases, with 19 bases between them. The DNA for the CDR3 is TGTGCCAGCAGATACAACCAGGTGGCGCAGGGCTACACCTTC. This encodes CASRYNQVAQGYTF.

This rearrangement joins TRBV4-1 to TRBJ1-1, with 8 positions matching TRBD1. This CDR3 region has 16 residues. Germline CDR1 MGHRA, CDR2 YSYEKL. V gave up 0 bases and J gave up 1 base; unmatched junction bases: 4. CDR3 residues: CASSQEPGTGNTEAFF. CDR3 DNA: TGCGCCAGCAGCCAAGAACCGGGGACAGGGAACACTGAAGCTTTCTTT.

This clonotype was seen repeatedly, ten times or more. The chain employs TRBV5-1 and TRBJ2-5; possibly TRBD1 for D (5 bases). Trimming removed 3 bases at V and 5 bases at J, with 11 bases between. This CDR3 has 13 residues. CDR1 and CDR2 from the germline V gene are SGHRS and YFSETQ. The CDR3 DNA follows: TGCGCCAGCAGCTCCCAGGGCAACGAGACCCAGTACTTC. This translates into CASSSQGNETQYF. Supplemented by reference TRBV5-1 and TRBJ2-5, the full variable domain reads KAGVTQTPRYLIKTRGQQVTLSCSPISGHRSVSWYQQTPGQGLQFLFEYFSETQRNKGNFPGRFSGRQFSNSRSEMNVSTLELGDSALYLCASSSQGNETQYFGPGTRLLVL.

The chain combines TRBV20-1 with TRBJ2-5, with D perhaps TRBD1 (7 bases). The CDR3 totals 18 residues. The germline V gene has CDR1 DFQATT and CDR2 SNEGSKA (reference sequence). Trimming left V 0 bases short and J 0 bases short, with 20 bases between. Here the CDR3 reads CSARETTDAGQYQETQYF. CDR3 in DNA: TGCAGTGCTAGAGAAACTACCGATGCGGGACAGTACCAAGAGACCCAGTACTTC.

The chain is built from TRBV20-1 and TRBJ1-5; a possible D gene is TRBD1 (6 bases). Trimming shortened V by 3 bases and J by 6 bases, and 9 bases separated the two germline ends. Germline V CDR1 and CDR2: DFQATT, SNEGSKA (reference sequence). This CDR3 has 12 residues. CDR3 nucleotides: TGCAGTGCTAGGAGGGGGGCTCAGCCCCAGCATTTT. Its translation: CSARRGAQPQHF.

This sequence joins TRBV25-1 and TRBJ2-1; 14 bases line up with TRBD2. J lost 9 bases, V lost 3 bases, and 10 bases had no gene match. This CDR3 comprises 17 residues. Per the germline V gene, CDR1 is MGHDK and CDR2 is SYGVNS. CDR3 sequence: CASSETSGRARWTEQFF. The CDR3 DNA reads TGTGCCAGCAGTGAGACTAGCGGGAGGGCCAGGTGGACTGAGCAGTTCTTC.

This clonotype was detected a few times. The V and J genes are TRBV7-8 and TRBJ1-1, with D perhaps TRBD1 (5 bases). The CDR3 length is 14 residues. Germline values: CDR1 SGHVS, CDR2 FQNEAQ. V lost 0 bases to trimming and J lost 10 bases, with 15 bases between them. CDR3 bases: TGTGCCAGCAGCTTAGCGGGGTGGCTTGGGGGAGCTTTCTTT. Translated: CASSLAGWLGGAFF.

The rearrangement joins TRBV20-1 to TRBJ2-7, with D unclear. Germline CDR1 DFQATT, CDR2 SNEGSKA (reference sequence). There are 11 residues in the CDR3. V was pared by 1 base and J by 4 bases, with 5 bases between. The CDR3 loop reads CSARADYEQYF. The DNA for the CDR3 is TGCAGTGCTAGAGCTGATTACGAGCAGTACTTC.

This chain connects TRBV7-3 to TRBJ2-3, with TRBD2 identical over 8 bases. Trimming cost V 0 bases and J 1 base; bases outside gene matches: 6. Germline loops: CDR1 SGHTA, CDR2 FQGTGA. The CDR3 spans 17 residues. Here the CDR3 reads CASSLTTGLGGTDTQYF. The CDR3 DNA is TGTGCCAGCAGCTTAACAACGGGACTAGGAGGCACAGATACGCAGTATTTT. Full variable domain (rest looked up from reference TRBV7-3 and TRBJ2-3): GAGVSQTPSNKVTEKGKYVELRCDPISGHTALYWYRQSLGQGPEFLIYFQGTGAADDSGLPNDRFFAVRPEGSVSTLKIQRTERGDSAVYLCASSLTTGLGGTDTQYFGPGTRLTVL.

This chain's CDR3 is CASSSGPIATYEQYF. CDR3 bases: TGCGCCAGCAGTTCCGGGCCAATCGCCACGTACGAGCAGTACTTC. This rearrangement joins TRBV4-3 to TRBJ2-7; no reliable D call. The CDR3 covers 15 residues. Germline V gene data show CDR1 as LGHNA and CDR2 as YSLEER. V lost 6 bases, J lost 4 bases, and 19 bases lay in between.

V and J are TRBV5-6 and TRBJ2-1; D possibly matches TRBD1 or TRBD2 (5 bases each). Germline-derived CDR1 and CDR2 are SGHDT and YYEEEE. This CDR3 has 15 residues. V shed 3 bases and J shed 0 bases, with 10 bases lying between them. As DNA, the CDR3 is TGTGCCAGCAGCTATGGGACGGACTCCTACAATGAGCAGTTCTTC. The encoded protein is CASSYGTDSYNEQFF.

The V gene is TRBV9, the J gene TRBJ2-7; D not resolved. The CDR3 sequence is 13 residues long. Germline V gene sequence: CDR1 SGDLS, CDR2 YYNGEE. Trimming cost V 3 bases and J 6 bases, with 13 bases left between them. The CDR3 loop is CASSGRRYGEQYF. Here the CDR3 DNA reads TGTGCCAGCAGCGGGAGACGGTATGGCGAGCAGTACTTC.

The chain uses TRBV15 and TRBJ2-1; the D gene could be TRBD1 or TRBD2 (6 bases each). The CDR3 has 14 amino acids. Trimming removed 6 bases at V and 5 bases at J, with 14 bases between. Germline V gives CDR1 LNHNV, CDR2 YYDKDF (reference sequence). CDR3 in DNA: TGTGCCACCAGTGGTGGGGGGCGCCACAATGAGCAGTTCTTC. Translation gives CATSGGGRHNEQFF.

This clonotype was seen a few times. V is TRBV5-6 and J is TRBJ1-6; TRBD1 matches 11 bases. CDR3 size: 14 residues. The V and J ends lost 2 bases and 9 bases, in that order; junction bases with no gene match: 1. Germline loops: CDR1 SGHDT, CDR2 YYEEEE. The CDR3 sequence is CASSFGTGGSPLHF. In DNA form, the CDR3 reads TGTGCCAGCAGCTTTGGGACAGGGGGTTCACCCCTCCACTTT.

This clonotype was seen many times. The chain is built from TRBV3-1 and TRBJ2-3; weak D call: TRBD1 (5 bases). Germline CDR1 reads LGHDT; CDR2 reads YNNKEL (reference sequence). V was clipped by 0 bases and J by 2 bases, with 12 bases between them. The CDR3 runs 16 residues. The CDR3 spells CASSQDNKGNTDTQYF. CDR3 sequence (DNA): TGTGCCAGCAGCCAAGATAACAAGGGGAACACAGATACGCAGTATTTT.

The chain combines TRBV5-1 with TRBJ2-5, with no clear D. The CDR3 is 15 amino acids. CDR1 SGHRS and CDR2 YFSETQ come from the germline V gene. Deletions cut 0 bases from V and 1 base from J, with 10 bases between. CDR3 in amino acids: CASSLGTARQETQYF. The CDR3 DNA is TGCGCCAGCAGCTTGGGAACAGCGCGCCAAGAGACCCAGTACTTC.

This clonotype has more than one count but fewer than ten. This chain connects TRBV5-1 to TRBJ2-3, with D uncertain. The length of the CDR3 is 14 residues. Trimming pared 1 base from V and 2 bases from J, leaving 8 bases between. Germline V gene lookup returns CDR1 SGHRS and CDR2 YFSETQ. CDR3 coding DNA: TGCGCCAGCAGCTTGTTAGGTAACACAGATACGCAGTATTTT. Translated, it gives CASSLLGNTDTQYF.

V gene TRBV7-2 combines with J gene TRBJ2-1; D is unclear. This CDR3 has 15 amino acids. The germline gives CDR1 SGHTA, CDR2 FQGNSA. V gave up 2 bases and J gave up 8 bases, with 16 bases separating them. The CDR3 here is CASSLFELVTDEQFF. DNA of the CDR3: TGTGCCAGCAGCTTATTCGAATTAGTCACTGATGAGCAGTTCTTC.

The rearrangement joins TRBV18 to TRBJ2-6; the D gene is possibly TRBD2 (6 bases). V dropped 3 bases and J dropped 1 base, with 13 bases sitting between them. CDR1 is KGHSH and CDR2 is LQKENI in the germline V gene. The CDR3 is 17 amino acids. The CDR3 sequence: CASSPRGAKSGANVLTF. CDR3 sequence (DNA): TGTGCCAGCTCACCGCGGGGAGCCAAGTCTGGGGCCAACGTCCTGACTTTC.

A few counts support this clonotype. This chain connects TRBV5-1 to TRBJ2-7; TRBD1 is a possible D gene (5 bases). Germline V CDR1 and CDR2: SGHRS, YFSETQ. The germline V and J ends were trimmed by 6 bases and 2 bases, with 18 bases remaining between them. This CDR3 spans 15 amino acids. CDR3 nucleotides: TGCGCCAGCACCCGAGTACCGACAGAGCCCTACGAGCAGTACTTC. This translates into CASTRVPTEPYEQYF.

This clonotype showed up just once. This may arise from a read error, as a much more abundant clone is one base away. This chain joins TRBV5-1 and TRBJ2-2; perhaps D is TRBD1 or TRBD2 (5 bases each). Germline V lookup: CDR1 SGHRS, CDR2 YFSETQ. The CDR3 spans 17 residues. This CDR3 is CASSLGAASPGTGELVF. CDR3 bases: TGCGCCAGCAGCTTGGGAGCGGCTAGCCCCGGGACCGGGGAGCTGGTTTTT.

This clonotype was seen a few times. This chain links TRBV9 with TRBJ2-3, with D possibly being TRBD1 (6 bases). The CDR3 length is 15 residues. The ends were cut back, 3 bases at V and 2 bases at J, with 13 bases in the middle. Germline CDR1 reads SGDLS; CDR2 reads YYNGEE. The CDR3 region is CASSAEDRDTDTQYF. CDR3 coding DNA: TGTGCCAGCAGCGCTGAGGACAGAGACACAGATACGCAGTATTTT.

The genes are TRBV4-1 and TRBJ2-2; the D gene is possibly TRBD2 (5 bases). The V end was cut by 4 bases, the J end by 1 base, with 10 bases between. The CDR3 runs to 15 residues. The germline V gene has CDR1 MGHRA and CDR2 YSYEKL. The CDR3 nucleotides read TGCGCCAGCAGCCTCCTAGGACTGAACACCGGGGAGCTGTTTTTT. It is translated as CASSLLGLNTGELFF.

This clonotype has a count of ten or more. This chain links TRBV5-1 with TRBJ2-1; possibly TRBD2 for D (6 bases). The CDR3 is 14 residues long. With 0 bases removed from V and 2 bases from J, the gap between germline ends came to 6 bases. Germline assignment: CDR1 SGHRS and CDR2 YFSETQ. CDR3 DNA sequence: TGCGCCAGCAGCTTGGGACTAGCCTACAATGAGCAGTTCTTC. Protein: CASSLGLAYNEQFF.

This clonotype was counted a few times. This chain uses TRBV20-1 with TRBJ1-1, with 7 bases identical to TRBD1. Trimming removed 6 bases from V and 3 bases from J; junction bases left unmatched: 10. Germline CDR1 DFQATT, CDR2 SNEGSKA (reference sequence). This CDR3 is built from 14 residues. CDR3 sequence: CSARTDRKDTEAFF. DNA of the CDR3: TGCAGTGCCCGCACGGACAGGAAAGACACTGAAGCTTTCTTT.

The chain is built from TRBV12-3 or TRBV12-4 and TRBJ1-4, with TRBD1 matching 9 bases. The CDR3 has 14 residues. V dropped 2 bases and J dropped 10; count of bases not matched to a gene: 5. The CDR3 sequence: CASSLRDRDGKLFF. For the CDR3, the DNA is TGTGCCAGCAGTTTAAGGGACAGGGACGGAAAACTGTTTTTT.

V is TRBV13 and J is TRBJ2-5; D uncertain. CDR1 is PRHDT and CDR2 is FYEKMQ in the germline V gene (reference sequence). Trimming left V 0 bases short and J 4 bases short, with 9 bases between. CDR3 size: 14 residues. CDR3 in amino acids: CASSLGHRAETQYF. In nucleotides, the CDR3 is TGTGCCAGCAGCTTAGGTCATAGAGCAGAGACCCAGTACTTC.